This TCR beta chain came from a study of T-cell reconstitution after alpha-beta-depleted transplantation in children. Unique molecular identifiers were incorporated when the TCRbeta library was constructed. TCRdb reanalysed the PCR reads using MiXCR and keeps one entry per CDR3 protein. In the table there are about 540,000 distinct CDR3 sequences, around 16% of which are singletons. Germline lookup yields CDR1 SGDLS and CDR2 YYNGEE. This CDR3 comprises 16 residues. V shed 4 bases, J shed 8 bases, and the junction held 8 bases outside the gene matches. The rearrangement uses TRBV9 and TRBJ2-1; 14 nucleotides match TRBD2. Material: PBMCs from the stem cell graft donor, obtained from the stem cell graft. This TCR was sampled from a human donor who donated a stem cell graft to a child with acute lymphoblastic leukemia. CDR3 sequence: CASSTRLAGGSDEQFF. CDR3 bases: TGTGCCAGCAGCACCCGACTAGCGGGAGGGAGCGATGAGCAGTTCTTC.